This T cell receptor (beta chain) was captured in a study of Ad26.COV2.S vaccination and SARS-CoV-2 variants. Study-wide context: The study gave Ad26.COV2.S intramuscularly, once or twice 56 days apart.

Sequenced by immunoSEQ multiplex PCR; TCRdb stores in-frame clones only, minus some. The data hold approximately 300,000 clones, with just over 85% observed a single time. Findings and limits, study-wide: Comparable non-spike TCR breadth was observed in vaccine and placebo recipients.

This CDR3 has 17 amino acids. CDR1 and CDR2 from the germline V gene are SEHNR and FQNEAQ (reference sequence). V dropped 1 base and J dropped 3 bases, with 16 bases sitting between them. Sample treatment: around 19 received Ad26.COV2.S at low or high dose, single or two shots; about 5 received placebo; per-sample allocation not given. All samples were drawn on day 63, counting from the first vaccine or placebo injection. This Boston cohort included adults aged 18-55 years. Note on this clone: What it binds is not known.

The sequence derives from a person aged 18-60 years who received the Ad26.COV2.S COVID-19 vaccine or a placebo. Material: peripheral blood, obtained in a trial of Ad26.COV2.S vaccine versus placebo. The chain combines TRBV7-9 with TRBJ1-5; no reliable D call. The CDR3 DNA is TGTGCCAGCAGCTTAGATGGCGGGCCAGGCGCCAATCAGCCCCAGCATTTT. It encodes CASSLDGGPGANQPQHF.